These 23 T cell receptor beta chains originate from one sample sequenced in a study of technical replicates of blood from a few donors. The repertoire was sequenced with immunoSEQ multiplex PCR; TCRdb's copy has only in-frame clones and lacks some. The table has tens of thousands of clones, 92% seen once; the top ten hold under 0.5%. Sequencing used T cells isolated from PBMCs. These receptors were obtained from a human donor in good health.

The V call is TRBV15, the J call TRBJ2-7; D might be TRBD1 (6 bases). From germline, CDR1 is LNHNV and CDR2 YYDKDF (reference sequence). The germline V and J ends were trimmed by 1 base and 6 bases, with 10 bases remaining between them. The CDR3 runs 13 residues. The CDR3 region is CATSRGGTPEQYF. In nucleotides, the CDR3 is TGTGCCACCAGCAGAGGGGGGACACCCGAGCAGTACTTC.

The chain uses TRBV9 and TRBJ2-1, with TRBD2 matching 10 bases. In germline, CDR1 is SGDLS, CDR2 YYNGEE. The junction had 1 base not matched to a gene; V was cut back by 0 bases and J by 4 bases. The CDR3 runs to 15 residues. CDR3 amino acids: CASSVGSGRYNEQFF. In DNA form, the CDR3 reads TGTGCCAGCAGCGTAGGTAGCGGGAGGTACAATGAGCAGTTCTTC.

The rearrangement joins TRBV5-5 to TRBJ2-1; 9 bases line up with TRBD2. CDR3 size: 14 residues. CDR1 is SGHKS and CDR2 is YYEKEE in the germline V gene (reference sequence). V gave up 6 bases and J gave up 9 bases; unmatched junction bases: 10. The CDR3 bases are TGTGCCAGCATCCCGTTAGCGGGAGCGCGTGAGCAGTTCTTC. This encodes CASIPLAGAREQFF.

The rearrangement uses TRBV19 and TRBJ2-1; D is unclear. Trimming took off 1 base at V and 6 bases at J, with 7 bases between the two ends. CDR1 and CDR2 from the germline V gene are LNHDA and SQIVND (reference sequence). The CDR3 length is 13 residues. CDR3 region: CASSIGATNEQFF. The CDR3 bases are TGTGCCAGTAGTATAGGGGCCACCAATGAGCAGTTCTTC.

The genes are TRBV6-4 and TRBJ2-3; TRBD1 matches at 9 bases. CDR1 is MRHNA, CDR2 SNTAGT, per germline. CDR3 size: 14 residues. Unmatched junction bases numbered 6, after V lost 6 bases and J lost 5 bases. The DNA of the CDR3 is TGTGCCAGCAGACCGGGACAGGGAATAGATACGCAGTATTTT. This sequence encodes CASRPGQGIDTQYF.

The chain combines TRBV6-5 with TRBJ2-7; TRBD2 might be the D (5 bases). Germline V gene sequence: CDR1 MNHEY, CDR2 SVGAGI. V was trimmed by 2 bases and J by 2 bases, leaving 10 bases between them. The CDR3 is 14 amino acids. CDR3: CASSYDGETYEQYF. The CDR3 DNA reads as TGTGCCAGCAGTTACGACGGGGAGACCTACGAGCAGTACTTC.

V and J are TRBV18 and TRBJ1-3; 7 bases align to TRBD1. The V gene end was trimmed by 4 bases and the J gene end by 0 bases; junction bases not matched to a gene: 6. The germline V gene has CDR1 KGHSH and CDR2 LQKENI. The CDR3 spans 16 residues. CDR3 sequence (DNA): TGTGCCAGCTCACTTGACAGGGCCCTCTCTGGAAACACCATATATTTT. Its translation is CASSLDRALSGNTIYF. Drawing the rest from reference TRBV18 and TRBJ1-3, the complete variable domain is NAGVMQNPRHLVRRRGQEARLRCSPMKGHSHVYWYRQLPEEGLKFMVYLQKENIIDESGMPKERFSAEFPKEGPSILRIQQVVRGDSAAYFCASSLDRALSGNTIYFGEGSWLTVV.

This chain uses TRBV9 with TRBJ1-1; no definite D call. The germline V and J ends were trimmed by 3 bases and 10 bases, with 13 bases remaining between them. Germline V gene lookup returns CDR1 SGDLS and CDR2 YYNGEE. This CDR3 region has 12 residues. CDR3 sequence: CASSGYAGRAFF. DNA of the CDR3: TGTGCCAGCAGCGGATACGCGGGTCGAGCTTTCTTT.

This clone has a single count. The CDR3 protein is CASSVAGATDTQYF. In nucleotides, the CDR3 is TGTGCCAGCAGCGTAGCGGGAGCCACAGATACGCAGTATTTT. This chain links TRBV9 with TRBJ2-3; a weak D match, TRBD2 (6 bases). Trimming pared 0 bases from V and 2 bases from J, leaving 7 bases between. Germline CDR1 and CDR2: SGDLS and YYNGEE. The length of the CDR3 is 14 residues.

The CDR3 DNA is TGTGCCAGCAGCGTAGGAGGGGACACCTACGAGCAGTACTTC. Its translation is CASSVGGDTYEQYF. The chain carries TRBV9 and TRBJ2-7, with a weak D call TRBD1 (6 bases). The V gene's germline CDR1 is SGDLS and CDR2 YYNGEE. The CDR3 length is 14 residues. The V gene lost 0 bases and the J gene lost 2 bases, with 9 bases spanning the gap.

J is TRBJ2-3 and V is TRBV5-4; D remains ambiguous. The V gene lost 0 bases and the J gene lost 2 bases, with 7 bases spanning the gap. Germline V CDR1 and CDR2: SGHNT, YYREEE (reference sequence). The CDR3 has 14 amino acids. DNA of the CDR3: TGTGCCAGCAGCTTGGATGCTACCACAGATACGCAGTATTTT. This translates into CASSLDATTDTQYF. Full variable domain (missing parts from reference TRBV5-4 and TRBJ2-3): ETGVTQSPTHLIKTRGQQVTLRCSSQSGHNTVSWYQQALGQGPQFIFQYYREEENGRGNFPPRFSGLQFPNYSSELNVNALELDDSALYLCASSLDATTDTQYFGPGTRLTVL.

This chain links TRBV6-1 with TRBJ2-5; TRBD2 matches 10 bases. Near its end, the DNA agrees better with TRBJ2-7, so the J call may be wrong. The CDR3 is 12 amino acids. The germline V gene has CDR1 MNHNS and CDR2 SASEGT. The CDR3 bases are TGTGCCAGTCTAGCGGGAGTCAACGAGCAGTACTTC. Protein sequence: CASLAGVNEQYF.

The rearrangement joins TRBV27 to TRBJ2-1; the D gene is possibly TRBD2 (6 bases). V was pared by 7 bases and J by 8 bases, with 24 bases between. Germline CDR1 and CDR2: MNHEY and SMNVEV (reference sequence). CDR3 length equals 16 residues. The CDR3 is CASTLYSGSPGDEQFF. DNA of the CDR3: TGTGCCAGCACCCTCTATAGCGGAAGCCCGGGCGATGAGCAGTTCTTC.

The CDR3 nucleotides are TGTGCCAGCAGCGGGACAGGAAGGAACACTGAAGCTTTCTTT. Translation gives CASSGTGRNTEAFF. The rearrangement joins TRBV6-1 to TRBJ1-1; TRBD1 matches 8 bases. Germline lookup yields CDR1 MNHNS and CDR2 SASEGT. The V gene end was trimmed by 6 bases and the J gene end by 1 base; junction bases not matched to a gene: 4. The CDR3 covers 14 residues.

This sequence joins TRBV19 and TRBJ1-3, with D perhaps TRBD1 (5 bases). Germline loops: CDR1 LNHDA, CDR2 SQIVND (reference sequence). There are 17 residues in the CDR3. V was shortened by 6 bases and J by 0 bases, with 18 bases between the two germline ends. The CDR3 bases are TGTGCCAGTAGCCGAATCCAGGACATCAACTCTGGAAACACCATATATTTT. This gives the protein CASSRIQDINSGNTIYF.

This clone was detected only once. The chain combines TRBV5-4 with TRBJ2-7; TRBD2 agrees at 8 bases. CDR1 and CDR2 from the germline V gene are SGHNT and YYREEE (reference sequence). V dropped 0 bases and J dropped 2; count of bases not matched to a gene: 4. This CDR3 contains 15 residues. CDR3: CASSLVVAGPYEQYF. In nucleotides, the CDR3 is TGTGCCAGCAGCTTGGTGGTAGCGGGACCCTACGAGCAGTACTTC.

The chain recombines TRBV29-1 with TRBJ2-7, with a weak D call TRBD2 (5 bases). Deletions cut 3 bases from V and 4 bases from J, with 13 bases between. Germline V CDR1 and CDR2: SQVTM, ANQGSEA. This CDR3 region has 13 residues. CDR3 in amino acids: CSVDGGSKYEQYF. CDR3 nucleotide sequence: TGCAGCGTTGATGGTGGGAGCAAGTACGAGCAGTACTTC.

V is TRBV30 and J is TRBJ1-5; D not certain. The length of the CDR3 is 14 residues. Trimming cost V 5 bases and J 0 bases, with 11 bases left between them. Germline assignment: CDR1 GTSNPN and CDR2 SVGIG (reference sequence). The CDR3 loop reads CAWSKGGSNQPQHF. The CDR3 nucleotides read TGTGCCTGGTCTAAGGGAGGTAGCAATCAGCCCCAGCATTTT.

The rearrangement joins TRBV7-3 to TRBJ1-1; D is perhaps TRBD1 (5 bases). Trimming pared 4 bases from V and 7 bases from J, leaving 16 bases between. Germline CDR1 and CDR2: SGHTA and FQGTGA. The CDR3 is 14 amino acids. The CDR3 coding sequence is TGTGCCAGCAGCTACGGGGGGGGGAAGGATGAAGCTTTCTTT. Residues: CASSYGGGKDEAFF.

This clone has a single count. Its ends do not fully match the called genes, so a read error is possible. The identical CDR3 is also encoded by other nucleotide sequences in the sample. The rearrangement joins TRBV29-1 to TRBJ1-1; D is unresolved. The CDR3 length is 12 residues. CDR1 SQVTM and CDR2 ANQGSEA come from the germline V gene. The CDR3 loop is CSVPGGRTEAFF. Here the CDR3 DNA reads TGTAGCGTTCCTGGAGGGCGCACTGAAGCTTTCTTT. The full variable domain, completed using reference TRBV29-1 and TRBJ1-1, is SAVISQKPSRDICQRGTSLTIQCQVDSQVTMMFWYRQQPGQSLTLIATANQGSEATYESGFVIDKFPISRPNLTFSTLTVSNMSPEDSSIYLCSVPGGRTEAFFGQGTRLTVV.

CDR3 sequence (DNA): TGTGCCAGCAGCTTAATGGGGCTAGCGGGAATGAAGACCCAGTACTTC. This sequence encodes CASSLMGLAGMKTQYF. The genes are TRBV7-2 and TRBJ2-5; 9 nucleotides line up with TRBD2. The trim removed 2 bases at V and 6 bases at J, leaving 10 bases unmatched. The germline V gene encodes CDR1 SGHTA and CDR2 FQGNSA. This CDR3 is built from 16 residues. Full variable domain (rest looked up from reference TRBV7-2 and TRBJ2-5): GAGVSQSPSNKVTEKGKDVELRCDPISGHTALYWYRQSLGQGLEFLIYFQGNSAPDKSGLPSDRFSAERTGGSVSTLTIQRTQQEDSAVYLCASSLMGLAGMKTQYFGPGTRLLVL.

The gene calls are TRBV7-8 and TRBJ1-5; D uncertain. Germline-derived CDR1 and CDR2 are SGHVS and FQNEAQ. The CDR3 runs 15 residues. With 5 bases removed from V and 3 bases from J, the gap between germline ends came to 14 bases. The CDR3 bases are TGTGCCAGCAGCCCCCGCGGGCAGAACAATCAGCCCCAGCATTTT. Translation: CASSPRGQNNQPQHF. Together with reference TRBV7-8 and TRBJ1-5, the CDR3 gives the full variable domain: GAGVSQSPRYKVAKRGQDVALRCDPISGHVSLFWYQQALGQGPEFLTYFQNEAQLDKSGLPSDRFFAERPEGSVSTLKIQRTQQEDSAVYLCASSPRGQNNQPQHFGDGTRLSIL.

The V and J genes are TRBV19 and TRBJ1-5, with 8 positions matching TRBD1. CDR3 length equals 14 residues. V shed 4 bases, J shed 4 bases, and the junction held 3 bases outside the gene matches. Per the germline V gene, CDR1 is LNHDA and CDR2 is SQIVND (reference sequence). The CDR3 DNA reads TGTGCCAGTAGTACCCGGGACAGGAATCAGCCCCAGCATTTT. Protein product: CASSTRDRNQPQHF.